One and the same sample provided the 9 T cell receptor beta chains below, sequenced in a study of beta chain features in type 1 diabetes. Of the isolated RNA, all was reverse transcribed, and so the sequenced material was expressed TCRB transcripts. This table comes from immunoSEQ multiplex PCR, and its TCRdb copy is limited to in-frame clones, with some not included. The table has hundreds of thousands of clones, more than 12% seen once. Notes on the study in general: Across all four CD4+ subsets, people with type 1 diabetes showed modestly shorter TCRB CDR3s.

Their antigens remain unidentified. The sequenced sample consisted of naive CD4+ T cells from blood. The receptors derive from a man aged 18 to 30 with type 1 diabetes.

The table lists this clone with a few counts. J is TRBJ1-2 and V is TRBV5-1; D uncertain. Germline CDR1 reads SGHRS; CDR2 reads YFSETQ. The CDR3 contains 13 residues. V lost 4 bases and J lost 2, with 9 bases in between. The CDR3: CASSATVNYGYTF. CDR3 bases: TGCGCCAGCAGCGCCACAGTGAACTATGGCTACACCTTC.

This clone was counted a few times. The gene calls are TRBV30 and TRBJ1-5; tentative D call: TRBD1 (5 bases). The length of the CDR3 is 14 residues. Germline V lookup: CDR1 GTSNPN, CDR2 SVGIG (reference sequence). Trimming removed 5 bases from V and 2 bases from J, with 13 bases in between. Written as DNA, the CDR3 is TGTGCCTGGGCTGCGGGGGGAGGCAATCAGCCCCAGCATTTT. Translated: CAWAAGGGNQPQHF.

The table lists this clone with a few counts. The chain has TRBV10-3 and TRBJ2-2, with no clear D. Trimming shortened V by 8 bases and J by 3 bases, and 13 bases separated the two germline ends. CDR3 length equals 14 residues. The germline gives CDR1 ENHRY, CDR2 SYGVKD. The CDR3 loop is CAIRRTQDTGELFF. The CDR3 nucleotides read TGTGCCATCCGACGGACCCAGGACACCGGGGAGCTGTTTTTT.

This rearrangement joins TRBV12-5 to TRBJ2-3; D ambiguous. V dropped 3 bases and J dropped 2 bases, with 9 bases sitting between them. The CDR3 has 14 amino acids. CDR1 LGHNT and CDR2 FRNRAP come from the germline V gene. The CDR3 is CASGFGGSTDTQYF. The CDR3 DNA follows: TGTGCTAGTGGTTTCGGCGGATCCACAGATACGCAGTATTTT.

This sequence joins TRBV7-9 and TRBJ2-3, with 10 bases fitting TRBD1. V was pared by 6 bases and J by 1 base, with 4 bases of the junction left unmatched. Germline V gives CDR1 SEHNR, CDR2 FQNEAQ (reference sequence). The CDR3 contains 15 residues. CDR3 residues: CASRAGTGGTDTQYF. The CDR3 DNA reads TGTGCCAGCAGGGCCGGGACAGGGGGCACAGATACGCAGTATTTT.

The chain couples TRBV19 to TRBJ2-1; TRBD2 matches 13 bases. Trimming at V came to 1 base and at J to 7 bases, leaving 7 bases not matched to a gene. The CDR3 is made up of 17 amino acids. In germline, CDR1 is LNHDA, CDR2 SQIVND (reference sequence). CDR3 bases: TGTGCCAGTAGTATAGGAGGGACTAGCGGGATGTGGAATGAGCAGTTCTTC. Amino acids: CASSIGGTSGMWNEQFF.

This clone was recorded once. The CDR3 nucleotides are TGCGCCAGCAGCTTGGTAACCACCGGGGAGCTGTTTTTT. Amino acid sequence: CASSLVTTGELFF. The J gene is TRBJ2-2, the V gene TRBV5-1, with D unresolved. Germline CDR1 SGHRS, CDR2 YFSETQ. CDR3 length: 13 amino acids. The V end lost 0 bases, the J end lost 4 bases, and 4 bases lay between the germline ends.

There are many counts of this clone. In DNA, the CDR3 is TGTGCCAGCAGCTTACCGGGAACTTATGGCTACACCTTC. Encoded protein: CASSLPGTYGYTF. The chain uses TRBV7-9 and TRBJ1-2; D ambiguous. CDR1 is SEHNR, CDR2 FQNEAQ, per germline (reference sequence). The CDR3 runs to 13 residues. The V gene lost 2 bases and the J gene lost 5 bases, with 9 bases spanning the gap.

The chain couples TRBV5-1 to TRBJ2-7, with D tentatively TRBD1 (7 bases). The CDR3 contains 14 residues. Germline CDR1 SGHRS, CDR2 YFSETQ. V lost 7 bases and J lost 1, with 15 bases in between. CDR3 in DNA: TGCGCCAGCGCTACAGGGGAGGCATCCTACGAGCAGTACTTC. This gives the protein CASATGEASYEQYF.